This entry is about one T cell receptor beta chain. Its specificity is not known. These data belong to a study of T cell responses to AZD1222 COVID-19 vaccine. Clones were read by immunoSEQ multiplex PCR, and TCRdb kept only the in-frame ones, dropping some. The table shows around 130,000 clones, with around 91% occurring only once. Germline V CDR1 and CDR2: SGHTS, YDEGEE. The CDR3 has 15 residues. Trimming removed 0 bases from V and 0 bases from J, with 7 bases in between. Broader study findings: Two AZD1222 administrations were followed by greater Spike-specific TCR breadth and depth. No repertoire was sampled before or during the peak T cell response, only after it.

Sequenced here: peripheral blood, sampled on day 0 of AZD1222 vaccination. The chain has TRBV5-8 and TRBJ1-3; no clear D gene. The source of this sequence is an adult in good health. CDR3 region: CASSLDGNSGNTIYF. For the CDR3, the DNA is TGTGCCAGCAGCTTGGACGGGAACTCTGGAAACACCATATATTTT.